Following are 11 T cell receptor beta chains from one sample sequenced in a study of shared T cell receptors in the human thymus. The data were produced by immunoSEQ multiplex PCR, yet TCRdb's version contains in-frame clones alone and is incomplete. The sample lists about 660,000 clones, roughly 86% occurring once. The same data also went into a second study, on human thymus T cells.

The sequencing input was thymocytes. The receptors stem from a boy under three years old with a congenital heart defect.

The chain joins TRBV13 to TRBJ2-3; TRBD2 might be the D (6 bases). This CDR3 region has 16 residues. Per the germline V gene, CDR1 is PRHDT and CDR2 is FYEKMQ (reference sequence). V gave up 5 bases and J gave up 5 bases, with 20 bases separating them. The DNA of the CDR3 is TGTGCCAGCAGCCAACCCGGACTACCAGCATTAGATACGCAGTATTTT. This translates into CASSQPGLPALDTQYF. The entire variable domain, with the rest obtained from reference TRBV13 and TRBJ2-3, is as follows: AAGVIQSPRHLIKEKRETATLKCYPIPRHDTVYWYQQGPGQDPQFLISFYEKMQSDKGSIPDRFSAQQFSDYHSELNMSSLELGDSALYFCASSQPGLPALDTQYFGPGTRLTVL.

The V call is TRBV15, the J call TRBJ2-3; 7 bases are a match to TRBD2. The CDR3 spans 23 residues. Germline V gene data show CDR1 as LNHNV and CDR2 as YYDKDF (reference sequence). V lost 0 bases, J lost 6 bases, and 30 bases stayed unmatched. CDR3 sequence (DNA): TGTGCCACCAGCAGAGACGGAGAAAGAGGATATCGCAGGGCGCGAGCGGGATGGGATACGCAGTATTTT. It specifies CATSRDGERGYRRARAGWDTQYF. Complete variable domain (other parts from reference TRBV15 and TRBJ2-3): DAMVIQNPRYQVTQFGKPVTLSCSQTLNHNVMYWYQQKSSQAPKLLFHYYDKDFNNEADTPDNFQSRRPNTSFCFLDIRSPGLGDTAMYLCATSRDGERGYRRARAGWDTQYFGPGTRLTVL.

This chain links TRBV18 with TRBJ1-3, with D maybe TRBD1 (5 bases). Between the trimmed V and J ends, which lost 1 base and 1 base, there was a span of 8 bases. CDR1 is KGHSH, CDR2 LQKENI, per germline. This CDR3 contains 15 residues. The CDR3 reads CASSPRRGSGNTIYF. CDR3 DNA sequence: TGTGCCAGCTCACCACGAAGGGGATCTGGAAACACCATATATTTT.

The chain recombines TRBV7-8 with TRBJ1-2; D gene unclear. CDR1 and CDR2 (germline): SGHVS, FQNEAQ. This CDR3 spans 12 amino acids. V was cut by 1 base and J by 8 bases, with 8 bases left in between. The CDR3 sequence is CASSLGERGYTF. CDR3 nucleotides: TGTGCCAGCAGCTTAGGCGAGAGGGGCTACACCTTC.

The V gene is TRBV5-1, the J gene TRBJ2-3; possible D gene TRBD1, 6 bases. The germline V and J ends were trimmed by 4 bases and 3 bases, with 18 bases remaining between them. CDR3 length equals 16 residues. CDR1 and CDR2 from the germline V gene are SGHRS and YFSETQ. CDR3 in amino acids: CASSQTGGTPTDTQYF. The CDR3 DNA reads as TGCGCCAGCAGCCAGACAGGTGGGACCCCGACAGATACGCAGTATTTT.

The rearrangement links TRBV4-2 to TRBJ2-5, with D uncertain. The CDR3 is made up of 12 amino acids. The germline CDR1 and CDR2 sequences are LGHNA and YNFKEQ. V was shortened by 1 base and J by 5 bases, with 5 bases between the two germline ends. The CDR3 region has the DNA TGTGCCAGCAGCCAAGCTTCCGAGACCCAGTACTTC. Amino acids: CASSQASETQYF.

The chain links TRBV6-6 to TRBJ1-6; 8 bases agree with TRBD1. There are 14 residues in the CDR3. The V gene's germline CDR1 is MNHNY and CDR2 SVGAGI (reference sequence). The V gene end was trimmed by 8 bases and the J gene end by 7 bases; junction bases not matched to a gene: 7. CDR3 residues: CASGNRDRNSPLHF. DNA of the CDR3: TGTGCCAGCGGGAATCGGGACAGGAATTCACCCCTCCACTTT.

The gene calls are TRBV2 and TRBJ1-2, with 7 bases fitting TRBD1. The CDR3 spans 17 residues. The V segment lost 2 bases and the J segment 7 bases; nucleotides outside the gene matches: 16. Germline values: CDR1 SNHLY, CDR2 FYNNEI. The CDR3 bases are TGTGCCAGCAGTGAAACCGGGACAGACATCGGAAAGGGTGGCTACACCTTC. The encoded protein is CASSETGTDIGKGGYTF.

The chain joins TRBV10-1 to TRBJ2-1; a weak D match, TRBD2 (5 bases). V was cut by 3 bases and J by 0 bases, with 12 bases left in between. Germline CDR1 and CDR2: WNHNN and SYGVQD (reference sequence). The CDR3 loop spans 16 amino acids. CDR3 sequence: CASSDKRTPSYNEQFF. CDR3 nucleotide sequence: TGCGCCAGCAGTGATAAAAGGACTCCCTCCTACAATGAGCAGTTCTTC.

The chain couples TRBV4-1 to TRBJ2-2, with TRBD2 matching 11 bases. Trimming cost V 4 bases and J 5 bases; bases outside gene matches: 6. CDR1 and CDR2 (germline): MGHRA, YSYEKL. The CDR3 is 16 residues long. In DNA, the CDR3 is TGCGCCAGCAGCCGACCGGGACTAGCGGTAACCGGGGAGCTGTTTTTT. Protein product: CASSRPGLAVTGELFF.

This clone has just a few counts. V usage is TRBV30 and J usage is TRBJ1-1, with unresolved D. Germline V lookup: CDR1 GTSNPN, CDR2 SVGIG (reference sequence). V shed 5 bases and J shed 2 bases, with 12 bases lying between them. The CDR3 has 13 amino acids. CDR3 region: CAWGGLRNTEAFF. CDR3 DNA sequence: TGTGCCTGGGGCGGTTTAAGAAACACTGAAGCTTTCTTT.